This entry lists 27 T cell receptor beta chains sequenced from one sample in a study of breast tumors, draining lymph nodes, adjacent tissues. Axillary draining lymph nodes of breast cancer patients supplied the node samples. TCRdb processed the multiplex PCR reads anew with MiXCR; each CDR3 protein has one entry. The sample shows some 130,000 distinct CDR3 sequences, roughly 21% of them seen only once. The sample comprised axillary lymph node tissue. Receptors originate from a female donor with breast cancer. Some clones in this sample may be carry-over from other donors' samples.

This clonotype has only a few counts. The J gene is TRBJ2-2, the V gene TRBV7-6; D is undetermined. This CDR3 spans 14 amino acids. In germline, CDR1 is SGHVS, CDR2 FNYEAQ. Trimming removed 8 bases from V and 6 bases from J, with 16 bases in between. The CDR3: CASHRAPGAGELFF. For the CDR3, the DNA is TGTGCCAGCCATCGGGCCCCAGGAGCCGGGGAGCTGTTTTTT.

This clonotype was seen once. This clone may be a read error of a much larger clone one base away. Without the conserved terminal phenylalanine or tryptophan, this CDR3 likely stems from a read error. This chain connects TRBV19 to TRBJ1-2; 8 bases are shared with TRBD1. The CDR3 extends over 14 amino acids. V shed 5 bases and J 4 bases; nucleotides not matched to a gene: 6. The V gene's germline CDR1 is LNHDA and CDR2 SQIVND (reference sequence). CDR3 nucleotide sequence: TGTGCCAGTAGTGCAGGACAGGGAAGCTATGGCTACACCCTC. It translates to CASSAGQGSYGYTL.

This clonotype came up many times. The V gene is TRBV20-1, the J gene TRBJ2-1, with D unclear. CDR3 size: 12 residues. V lost 0 bases, J lost 7 bases, and 7 bases lay in between. Germline lookup yields CDR1 DFQATT and CDR2 SNEGSKA (reference sequence). The CDR3 loop is CSARELRNEQFF. DNA for the CDR3: TGCAGTGCTAGAGAGCTTCGGAATGAGCAGTTCTTC.

The table lists this clonotype with many counts. The genes are TRBV27 and TRBJ2-1; D is unresolved. The CDR3 consists of 15 residues. From germline, CDR1 is MNHEY and CDR2 SMNVEV (reference sequence). The V gene lost 5 bases and the J gene lost 8 bases, with 19 bases spanning the gap. This CDR3 is CASSPPVGRRDEQFF. The CDR3 nucleotides read TGTGCCAGCAGTCCTCCCGTTGGGCGTAGAGATGAGCAGTTCTTC.

This clonotype occurred many times. The chain uses TRBV4-1 and TRBJ2-3, with 8 bases aligning to TRBD2. The germline CDR1 and CDR2 sequences are MGHRA and YSYEKL. This CDR3 has 16 amino acids. The J segment lost 2 bases and the V segment lost 4 bases, leaving 8 bases of the junction unmatched. CDR3 sequence (DNA): TGCGCCAGCAGCCGTCGGGGGGGCGACGTCACAGATACGCAGTATTTT. This encodes CASSRRGGDVTDTQYF.

This clonotype showed up many times. The V gene is TRBV5-1, the J gene TRBJ2-5, with TRBD2 identical over 8 bases. Trimming removed 0 bases from V and 3 bases from J; junction bases left unmatched: 1. Germline V CDR1 and CDR2: SGHRS, YFSETQ. The CDR3 consists of 14 residues. The CDR3 reads CASSLVSGEETQYF. In DNA, the CDR3 is TGCGCCAGCAGCTTGGTTAGCGGGGAAGAGACCCAGTACTTC.

This clonotype was observed at least ten times. The chain uses TRBV20-1 and TRBJ2-5; maybe TRBD1 (6 bases). The CDR3 is made up of 15 amino acids. Trimming cost V 0 bases and J 5 bases, with 16 bases left between them. Looked up from germline, CDR1 is DFQATT and CDR2 is SNEGSKA (reference sequence). CDR3 nucleotides: TGCAGTGCTAGAGATGTAGGGGGAGCAGTTGAGACCCAGTACTTC. It encodes CSARDVGGAVETQYF.

The gene calls are TRBV3-1 and TRBJ2-1; no clear D. CDR3 size: 11 residues. Germline values: CDR1 LGHDT, CDR2 YNNKEL (reference sequence). V gave up 5 bases and J gave up 8 bases, with 7 bases separating them. The CDR3 loop is CASSEQDEQFF. DNA for the CDR3: TGTGCCAGCAGCGAGCAGGATGAGCAGTTCTTC.

About this clonotype: With a much larger clone just one base away, this may be a read error. This chain joins TRBV7-9 and TRBJ2-2; tentative D call: TRBD2 (6 bases). CDR1 is SEHNR and CDR2 is FQNEAQ in the germline V gene (reference sequence). The CDR3 extends over 14 amino acids. The CDR3 loop reads CASSFGGNTGEPFF. The CDR3 coding sequence is TGTGCCAGCAGCTTTGGGGGGAACACCGGGGAGCCGTTTTTT.

This clonotype was found many times. V usage is TRBV24-1 and J usage is TRBJ1-4; 7 bases align to TRBD1. In germline, CDR1 is KGHDR, CDR2 SFDVKD. The CDR3 runs to 16 residues. With 5 bases clipped from V and 3 bases from J, the junction kept 8 bases outside the gene matches. CDR3 sequence reads: CATSGRDRDSNEKLFF. In nucleotides, the CDR3 is TGTGCCACCAGTGGACGAGACAGGGACTCTAATGAAAAACTGTTTTTT.

In the case of this clonotype: Relative to the germline gene, one junction end is altered; a read error may explain this. The gene calls are TRBV11-2 and TRBJ1-6; no clear D gene. Germline CDR1 and CDR2: SGHAT and FQNNGV. CDR3 length: 14 amino acids. The CDR3 DNA reads TGTGCCAGCAGCGGGATCTCCTATAATTCACCCCTCCACTTC. Its protein product is CASSGISYNSPLHF.

This clonotype came up many times. The rearrangement links TRBV27 to TRBJ1-2; the match to TRBD1 covers 11 bases. Germline CDR1 reads MNHEY; CDR2 reads SMNVEV (reference sequence). V dropped 3 bases and J dropped 4; count of bases not matched to a gene: 10. This CDR3 has 17 residues. DNA for the CDR3: TGTGCCAGCAGTTTCGGCGACGGACAGGGGGCCGGCTATGGCTACACCTTC. It yields the protein CASSFGDGQGAGYGYTF.

This clonotype was counted at least ten times. CDR3 nucleotide sequence: TGTGCCAGCAGCTTAGGTGGCGGGGTAGGCTACACCTTC. Encoded protein: CASSLGGGVGYTF. The genes are TRBV7-2 and TRBJ1-2; D remains ambiguous. The V gene's germline CDR1 is SGHTA and CDR2 FQGNSA. The V and J ends lost 1 base and 8 bases respectively, with 11 bases between them. The CDR3 consists of 13 residues.

In this sample, this clonotype turned up many times. This chain joins TRBV20-1 and TRBJ1-2, with D possibly matching TRBD1 (5 bases). Trimming shortened V by 4 bases and J by 7 bases, and 13 bases separated the two germline ends. The CDR3 is 12 amino acids. Germline V gene sequence: CDR1 DFQATT, CDR2 SNEGSKA (reference sequence). CDR3 loop: CSATQGDVGYTF. Written as DNA, the CDR3 is TGCAGTGCTACCCAAGGGGATGTTGGCTACACCTTC.

The sample holds one count of this clonotype. This may be a read error, as it is one base from a much larger clone. The chain employs TRBV20-1 and TRBJ2-4; the D call may be TRBD1 or TRBD2 (5 bases each). V lost 5 bases to trimming and J lost 5 bases, with 16 bases between them. CDR1 and CDR2 (germline): DFQATT, SNEGSKA (reference sequence). This CDR3 is 14 amino acids long. The DNA for the CDR3 is TGCAGTGCTGGATCCGGGACGAACGAAAACATTCAGTACTTC. This sequence encodes CSAGSGTNENIQYF.

The sample holds many counts of this clonotype. One end of the junction is discordant with germline, which a read error may explain. This rearrangement joins TRBV7-7 to TRBJ2-2; 7 nucleotides agree with TRBD1. The CDR3 consists of 15 residues. CDR1 and CDR2 (germline): SSHAT, FNYEAQ (reference sequence). CDR3 sequence reads: CASSPRTGNTGELFF. The CDR3 DNA reads TGTGCTAGCAGCCCGAGGACAGGGAACACCGGGGAGCTGTTTTTT.

With respect to this clonotype: One junction end disagrees with the germline gene, perhaps due to a read error. The V and J genes are TRBV27 and TRBJ1-2; 7 bases fit TRBD1. Germline V lookup: CDR1 MNHEY, CDR2 SMNVEV (reference sequence). CDR3 length: 15 residues. CDR3: CASGLSPDRAYGYTF. CDR3 bases: TGTGCCAGCGGTTTATCTCCCGACAGGGCCTATGGCTACACCTTC.

This clonotype was seen at least ten times. The chain carries TRBV10-2 and TRBJ2-1, with TRBD2 matching 11 bases. The germline V gene has CDR1 WSHSY and CDR2 SAAADI. V shed 6 bases and J 5 bases; nucleotides not matched to a gene: 0. This CDR3 spans 13 amino acids. The CDR3 loop is CASRTSGNNEQFF. The CDR3 region has the DNA TGCGCCAGCAGGACTAGCGGGAACAATGAGCAGTTCTTC.

Turning to this clonotype: It may be a read error: a sequence one base away is much more abundant. V gene TRBV20-1 combines with J gene TRBJ2-5; a weak D match, TRBD2 (6 bases). The CDR3 spans 15 residues. Trimming pared 1 base from V and 3 bases from J, leaving 15 bases between. Looked up from germline, CDR1 is DFQATT and CDR2 is SNEGSKA (reference sequence). CDR3 sequence reads: CSARVDGGLKETQYF. DNA of the CDR3: TGCAGTGCTAGAGTGGACGGGGGATTAAAAGAGACCCAGTACTTC.

This clonotype has only a few counts. CDR3 loop: CASSPQSPSGSRDTQYF. The CDR3 nucleotides are TGTGCCAGCAGCCCCCAATCCCCTAGCGGGAGTCGGGATACGCAGTATTTT. The chain joins TRBV9 to TRBJ2-3, with 10 positions matching TRBD2. The germline V gene has CDR1 SGDLS and CDR2 YYNGEE. V lost 4 bases to trimming and J lost 6 bases; unmatched junction nucleotides: 14. The CDR3 totals 17 residues.

Regarding this clonotype: A much larger clonotype is one base distant, so this may be a read error. This sequence joins TRBV5-8 and TRBJ2-7, with D tentatively TRBD1 or TRBD2 (5 bases each). The CDR3 consists of 13 residues. V lost 3 bases, J lost 3 bases, and 10 bases lay in between. Germline lookup yields CDR1 SGHTS and CDR2 YDEGEE. The CDR3 DNA sequence: TGTGCCAGCAGCTCGGGGCCAAACTACGAGCAGTACTTC. Translation: CASSSGPNYEQYF.

This clonotype was picked up many times. The chain couples TRBV28 to TRBJ2-7; TRBD1 might be the D (6 bases). The CDR3 spans 14 residues. Germline V gene sequence: CDR1 MDHEN, CDR2 SYDVKM. V was clipped by 8 bases and J by 5 bases, with 19 bases between them. CDR3 sequence (DNA): TGTGCCAGCGGAGACTCGGGACACTTCCACGAGCAGTACTTC. Amino acids: CASGDSGHFHEQYF.

This clonotype was found many times. The CDR3 coding sequence is TGCAGTGCCCTTGGACTAGCGGGGGTAACTTCCAATGAGCAGTTCTTC. Encoded protein: CSALGLAGVTSNEQFF. This chain joins TRBV20-1 and TRBJ2-1, with TRBD2 identical over 13 bases. V lost 6 bases and J lost 6; bases outside the gene matches: 11. From germline, CDR1 is DFQATT and CDR2 SNEGSKA (reference sequence). CDR3 size: 16 residues.

This clonotype was counted at least ten times. V is TRBV6-5 and J is TRBJ2-5; 8 bases agree with TRBD2. The CDR3 has 14 residues. The V segment lost 6 bases and the J segment 9 bases; nucleotides outside the gene matches: 12. Germline-derived CDR1 and CDR2 are MNHEY and SVGAGI. CDR3 residues: CASSPAGGERPQYF. Written as DNA, the CDR3 is TGTGCCAGCAGCCCAGCCGGGGGGGAGCGGCCCCAGTACTTC.

This clonotype turned up a few times. V and J are TRBV30 and TRBJ2-1, with TRBD1 matching 7 bases. The germline V gene encodes CDR1 GTSNPN and CDR2 SVGIG (reference sequence). This CDR3 comprises 16 residues. V shed 2 bases and J 0 bases; nucleotides not matched to a gene: 7. In DNA form, the CDR3 reads TGTGCCTGGAGTCCTCCCCGGGACAGCTCCTACAATGAGCAGTTCTTC. It specifies CAWSPPRDSSYNEQFF.

Ten or more counts support this clonotype. The rearrangement uses TRBV7-3 and TRBJ2-1, with 10 bases aligning to TRBD2. Losses at the gene ends were 2 bases for V and 5 bases for J; bases not matched to a gene: 6. CDR1 is SGHTA, CDR2 FQGTGA, per germline. This CDR3 region has 16 residues. CDR3 amino acids: CASSLSSSGGNNEQFF. DNA of the CDR3: TGTGCCAGCAGCTTATCCTCTAGCGGGGGTAACAATGAGCAGTTCTTC. Filled out from reference TRBV7-3 and TRBJ2-1, the complete variable domain reads GAGVSQTPSNKVTEKGKYVELRCDPISGHTALYWYRQSLGQGPEFLIYFQGTGAADDSGLPNDRFFAVRPEGSVSTLKIQRTERGDSAVYLCASSLSSSGGNNEQFFGPGTRLTVL.

This clonotype was observed many times. This chain connects TRBV20-1 to TRBJ2-1; 9 positions agree with TRBD2. Trimming at V came to 3 bases and at J to 8 bases, leaving 11 bases not matched to a gene. The CDR3 extends over 15 amino acids. From germline, CDR1 is DFQATT and CDR2 SNEGSKA (reference sequence). In DNA form, the CDR3 reads TGCAGTGCTAGCTCCTGGCGGGAGGGCTCTTATGAGCAGTTCTTC. It is translated as CSASSWREGSYEQFF.